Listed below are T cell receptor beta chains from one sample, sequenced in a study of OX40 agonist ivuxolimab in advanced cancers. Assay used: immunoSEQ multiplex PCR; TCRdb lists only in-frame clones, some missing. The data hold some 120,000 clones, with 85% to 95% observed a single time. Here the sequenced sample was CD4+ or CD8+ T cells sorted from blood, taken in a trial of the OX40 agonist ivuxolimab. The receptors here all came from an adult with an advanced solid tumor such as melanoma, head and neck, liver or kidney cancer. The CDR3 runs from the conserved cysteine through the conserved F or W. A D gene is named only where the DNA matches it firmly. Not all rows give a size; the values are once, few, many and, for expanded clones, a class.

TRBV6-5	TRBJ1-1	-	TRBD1	CASSYGTAGAEAFF	TGTGCCAGCAGTTACGGGACAGCGGGCGCTGAAGCTTTCTTT
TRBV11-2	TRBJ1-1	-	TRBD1	CASSSRTGELEAFF	TGTGCCAGCAGCTCTAGGACAGGAGAACTTGAAGCTTTCTTT
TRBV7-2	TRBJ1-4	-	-	CASSREGGEKLFF	TGTGCCAGCAGCAGAGAAGGGGGTGAAAAACTGTTTTTT
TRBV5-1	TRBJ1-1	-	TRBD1	CASSFLLTGGVTEAFF	TGCGCCAGCAGCTTCCTTTTGACAGGGGGTGTCACTGAAGCTTTCTTT
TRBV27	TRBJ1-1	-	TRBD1	CASSSRQGAYTEAFF	TGTGCCAGCAGTTCCCGACAGGGGGCCTACACTGAAGCTTTCTTT
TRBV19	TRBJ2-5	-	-	CASSARDFVETQYF	TGTGCCAGTAGTGCCCGGGACTTCGTAGAGACCCAGTACTTC
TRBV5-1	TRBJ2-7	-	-	CASSLEYEQYF	TGCGCCAGCAGCTTGGAATACGAGCAGTACTTC
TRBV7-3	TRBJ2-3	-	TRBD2	CASSLKGRKWEGRADTQYF	TGTGCCAGCAGCTTAAAGGGTCGTAAGTGGGAGGGCCGCGCAGATACGCAGTATTTT
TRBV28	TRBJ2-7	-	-	CATKRPYEQYF	TGTGCCACCAAACGTCCCTACGAGCAGTACTTC
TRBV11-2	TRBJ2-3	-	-	CASSPVGAPNTQYF	TGTGCCAGCAGCCCCGTTGGCGCGCCGAATACGCAGTATTTT
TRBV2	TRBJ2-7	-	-	CASNEGVHEQYF	TGTGCCAGCAACGAGGGTGTCCACGAGCAGTACTTC
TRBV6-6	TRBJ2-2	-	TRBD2	CAVPGGSGTGELFF	TGTGCCGTCCCAGGCGGGAGCGGCACCGGGGAGCTGTTTTTT
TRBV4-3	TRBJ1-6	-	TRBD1	CASSQSPTGPDSPLHF	TGCGCCAGCAGCCAGAGCCCGACAGGGCCGGATTCACCCCTCCACTTT
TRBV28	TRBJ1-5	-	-	CAGGEGNQPQHF	TGTGCCGGTGGGGAGGGCAATCAGCCCCAGCATTTT
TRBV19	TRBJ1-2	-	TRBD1	CASTYLTGENYGYTF	TGTGCCAGCACGTACTTGACAGGGGAGAACTATGGCTACACCTTC
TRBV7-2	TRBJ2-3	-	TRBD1	CASSPGQGGNTQYF	TGTGCCAGCAGCCCAGGACAGGGGGGGAATACGCAGTATTTT
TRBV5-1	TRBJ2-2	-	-	CASSFSARGGTGELFF	TGCGCCAGCAGCTTCTCTGCTCGAGGGGGCACCGGGGAGCTGTTTTTT
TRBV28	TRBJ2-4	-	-	CASSFSFKTQLKNIQYF	TGTGCCAGCAGTTTCTCCTTCAAGACACAACTCAAAAACATTCAGTACTTC
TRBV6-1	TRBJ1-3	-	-	CASNKATGQDGNTIYF	TGTGCCAGCAATAAAGCAACAGGCCAGGACGGAAACACCATATATTTT
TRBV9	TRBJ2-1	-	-	CASSGSGTRSSYNEQFF	TGTGCCAGCAGCGGTTCCGGGACCAGAAGCTCCTACAATGAGCAGTTCTTC
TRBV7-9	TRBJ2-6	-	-	CASSQHGAGANVLTF	TGTGCCAGCAGCCAACATGGGGCTGGGGCCAACGTCCTGACTTTC
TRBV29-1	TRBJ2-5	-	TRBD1	CSVETGQGVTTTQYF	TGCAGCGTTGAGACGGGACAGGGGGTTACAACGACCCAGTACTTC
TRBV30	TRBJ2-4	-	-	CAARLPTRNIQYF	TGTGCCGCGAGGCTCCCGACGCGAAACATTCAGTACTTC
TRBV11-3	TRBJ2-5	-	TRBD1	CASSPRQGTGETQYF	TGTGCCAGCAGCCCCCGACAGGGGACTGGGGAGACCCAGTACTTC
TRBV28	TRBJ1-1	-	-	CASSSHRDTNTEAFF	TGTGCCAGCAGTTCGCACAGGGATACGAACACTGAAGCTTTCTTT
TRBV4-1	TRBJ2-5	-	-	CASSQSRGGEETQYF	TGCGCCAGCAGCCAGTCCAGGGGAGGGGAAGAGACCCAGTACTTC
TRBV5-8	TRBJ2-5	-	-	CASIEGGGSETQYF	TGTGCCAGCATCGAGGGAGGAGGCTCAGAGACCCAGTACTTC
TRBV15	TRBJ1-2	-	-	CATSRDQRNYGYTF	TGTGCCACCAGCAGAGATCAACGAAACTATGGCTACACCTTC
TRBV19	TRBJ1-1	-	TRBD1	CASSVQGADTEAFF	TGTGCCAGTAGTGTTCAGGGGGCTGACACTGAAGCTTTCTTT
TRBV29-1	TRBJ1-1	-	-	CSVAQNYMNTEAFF	TGCAGCGTTGCGCAGAACTACATGAACACTGAAGCTTTCTTT
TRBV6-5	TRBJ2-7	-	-	CASSPREEAYEQYF	TGTGCCAGCAGTCCCCGCGAGGAGGCCTACGAGCAGTACTTC
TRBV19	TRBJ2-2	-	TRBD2	CASSPKLAGGTRRWELFF	TGTGCCAGTAGTCCGAAACTAGCGGGAGGGACCCGTCGTTGGGAGCTGTTTTTT
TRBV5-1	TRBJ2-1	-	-	CASSLAARDHEQFF	TGCGCCAGCAGTTTAGCCGCCCGGGACCATGAGCAGTTCTTC
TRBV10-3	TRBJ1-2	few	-	CAITSGMDNYGYTF	TGTGCCATCACCTCCGGCATGGACAACTATGGCTACACCTTC
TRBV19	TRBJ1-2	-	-	CASSILNYGYTF	TGTGCCAGTAGTATCTTGAACTATGGCTACACCTTC
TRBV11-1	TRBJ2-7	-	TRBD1	CASSLRQGGEQYF	TGTGCCAGCAGCTTGCGACAGGGGGGCGAGCAGTACTTC
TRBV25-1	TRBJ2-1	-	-	CASSEFSGAYNEQFF	TGTGCCAGCAGTGAATTTAGCGGAGCCTACAATGAGCAGTTCTTC
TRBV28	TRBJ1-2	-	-	CASSYRGRANYGYTF	TGTGCCAGCAGTTACCGGGGGAGAGCTAACTATGGCTACACCTTC
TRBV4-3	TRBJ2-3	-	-	CASSYRDFGDTQYF	TGCGCCAGCAGCTACCGGGACTTTGGGGATACGCAGTATTTT
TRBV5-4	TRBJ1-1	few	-	CASSPGTPNTEAFF	TGTGCCAGCAGCCCCGGGACACCTAACACTGAAGCTTTCTTT
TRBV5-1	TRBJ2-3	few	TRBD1	CASRNRGDTDTQYF	TGCGCCAGCAGGAACAGGGGTGACACAGATACGCAGTATTTT
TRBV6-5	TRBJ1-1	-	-	CASSWQGLEGSEAFF	TGTGCCAGCAGTTGGCAGGGGCTCGAGGGGTCTGAAGCTTTCTTT
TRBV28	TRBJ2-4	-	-	CASSSYWGSAVAKNIQYF	TGTGCCAGCAGTTCCTACTGGGGTTCTGCAGTGGCCAAAAACATTCAGTACTTC
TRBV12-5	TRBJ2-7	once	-	CASGSPADEQYF	TGTGCTAGTGGTTCCCCAGCGGACGAGCAGTACTTC
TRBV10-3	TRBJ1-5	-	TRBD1	CAISESSLGQAYQPQHF	TGTGCCATCAGTGAGTCGTCCCTCGGACAGGCCTATCAGCCCCAGCATTTT
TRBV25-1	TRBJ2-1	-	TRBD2	CASSEYGHGRNEQFF	TGTGCCAGCAGTGAATACGGCCACGGGAGGAATGAGCAGTTCTTC
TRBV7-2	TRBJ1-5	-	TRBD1	CASSLGTGALNQPQHF	TGTGCCAGCAGCTTGGGGACAGGGGCCCTCAATCAGCCCCAGCATTTT
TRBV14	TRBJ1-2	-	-	CASSQGGAVGYTF	TGTGCCAGCAGCCAAGGGGGCGCGGTAGGCTACACCTTC
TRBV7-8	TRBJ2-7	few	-	CASSLEYEQYF	TGTGCCAGCAGCCTGGAGTACGAGCAGTACTTC
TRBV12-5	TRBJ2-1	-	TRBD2	CASGLGGLAGGYNEQFF	TGTGCTAGTGGTTTGGGTGGACTAGCGGGAGGATACAATGAGCAGTTCTTC
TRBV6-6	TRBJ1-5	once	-	CASRLDGNQPQHF	TGTGCCAGCAGGTTGGACGGCAATCAGCCCCAGCATTTT
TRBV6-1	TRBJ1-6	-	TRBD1	CASSLGTELNSPLHF	TGTGCCAGCAGTCTAGGGACAGAGCTTAATTCACCCCTCCACTTT